The TCR beta chain under discussion was sequenced for a study of regulatory T cells in long-lasting Graves disease. The germline gives CDR1 MNHEY, CDR2 SVGAGI. The length of the CDR3 is 13 residues. The V end lost 2 bases, the J end lost 2 bases, and 6 bases lay between the germline ends. The table lists this clonotype with many counts. Sequencing libraries for TCR beta were prepared with iRepertoire HTBI primers and Arm-PCR of CDR3 regions. Via MiXCR, TCRdb re-called the multiplex PCR reads, giving one row per CDR3 protein. The data contain hundreds of thousands of distinct CDR3 sequences, around an eighth of them singletons. Time point denoted: newly diagnosed GD, antithyroid drugs for less than 3 months. PBMC-extracted RNA yielded the TCR library. The sample was also reused in another study, on T cells in Graves' hyperthyroidism and ophthalmopathy. That study reports: Carried out on the TCR CDR3, a first-round RT-PCR used the HTBI primer set.

The gene calls are TRBV6-5 and TRBJ1-1; D is ambiguous. This sample comprised peripheral blood mononuclear cells (PBMCs), obtained at new diagnosis, from a patient treated with antithyroid drugs. The clonotype was recovered from a man aged 25 to 45 with Graves disease. This CDR3 is CASSYRINTEAFF. The CDR3 nucleotides read TGTGCCAGCAGTTACCGGATTAACACTGAAGCTTTCTTT.